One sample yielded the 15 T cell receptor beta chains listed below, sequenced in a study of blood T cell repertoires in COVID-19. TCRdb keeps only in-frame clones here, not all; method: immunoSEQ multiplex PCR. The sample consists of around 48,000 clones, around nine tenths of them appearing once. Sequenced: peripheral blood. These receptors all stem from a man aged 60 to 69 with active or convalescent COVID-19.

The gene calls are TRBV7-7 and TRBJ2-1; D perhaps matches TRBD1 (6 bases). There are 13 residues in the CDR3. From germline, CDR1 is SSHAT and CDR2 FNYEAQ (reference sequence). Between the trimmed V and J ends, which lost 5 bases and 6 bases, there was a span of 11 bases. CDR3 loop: CASSDGQFNEQFF. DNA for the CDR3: TGTGCCAGCAGCGACGGACAGTTCAATGAGCAGTTCTTC.

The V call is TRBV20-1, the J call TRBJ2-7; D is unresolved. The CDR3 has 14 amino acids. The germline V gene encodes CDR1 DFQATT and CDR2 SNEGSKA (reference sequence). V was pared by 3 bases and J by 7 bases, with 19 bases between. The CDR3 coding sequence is TGCAGTGCTAGTGGTGGTCGGTCGCTGTTTGAGCAGTACTTC. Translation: CSASGGRSLFEQYF.

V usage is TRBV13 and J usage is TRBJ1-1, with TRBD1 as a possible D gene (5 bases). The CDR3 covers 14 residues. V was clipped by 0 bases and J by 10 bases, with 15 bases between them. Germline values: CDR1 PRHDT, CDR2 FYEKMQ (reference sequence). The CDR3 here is CASSLGPVEGRAFF. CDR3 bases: TGTGCCAGCAGCTTAGGCCCCGTGGAGGGGCGAGCTTTCTTT.

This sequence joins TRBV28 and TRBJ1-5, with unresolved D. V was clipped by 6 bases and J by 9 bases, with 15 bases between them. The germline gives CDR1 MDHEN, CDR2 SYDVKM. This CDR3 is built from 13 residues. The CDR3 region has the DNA TGTGCCAGCAGCCCACATCTCCGGGGGCCCCAGCATTTT. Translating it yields CASSPHLRGPQHF.

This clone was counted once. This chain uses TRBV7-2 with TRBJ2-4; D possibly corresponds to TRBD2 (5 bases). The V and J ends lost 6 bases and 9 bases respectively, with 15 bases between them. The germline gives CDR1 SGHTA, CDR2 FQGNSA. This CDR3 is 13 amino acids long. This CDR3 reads CASSSPGRGIQYF. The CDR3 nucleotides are TGTGCCAGCAGTAGCCCCGGCCGGGGCATTCAGTACTTC.

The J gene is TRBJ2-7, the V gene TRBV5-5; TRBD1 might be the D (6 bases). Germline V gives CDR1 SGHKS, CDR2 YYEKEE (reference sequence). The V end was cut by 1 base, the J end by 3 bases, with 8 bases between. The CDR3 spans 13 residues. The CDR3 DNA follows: TGTGCCAGCAGCTTGACAGGGTACTACGAGCAGTACTTC. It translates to CASSLTGYYEQYF.

Written as DNA, the CDR3 is TGTGCCAGCAGTGGGGACAGTAGACAAGAGACCCAGTACTTC. This gives the protein CASSGDSRQETQYF. This sequence joins TRBV28 and TRBJ2-5; 7 bases are shared with TRBD1. The CDR3 extends over 14 amino acids. From germline, CDR1 is MDHEN and CDR2 SYDVKM. V trimming: 5 bases; J trimming: 2 bases; junction bases outside the gene matches: 5.

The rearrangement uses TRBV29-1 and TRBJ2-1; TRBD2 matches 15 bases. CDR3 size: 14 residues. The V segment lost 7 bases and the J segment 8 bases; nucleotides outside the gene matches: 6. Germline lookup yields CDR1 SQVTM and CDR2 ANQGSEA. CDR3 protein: CSAGLAGGQDEQFF. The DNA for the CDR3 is TGCAGCGCCGGACTAGCGGGGGGGCAGGATGAGCAGTTCTTC.

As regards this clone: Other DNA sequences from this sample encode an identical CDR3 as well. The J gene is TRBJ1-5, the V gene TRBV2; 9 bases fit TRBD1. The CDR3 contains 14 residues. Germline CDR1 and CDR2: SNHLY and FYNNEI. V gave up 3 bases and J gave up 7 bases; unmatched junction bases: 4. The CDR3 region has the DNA TGTGCCAGCAGTGAGGGACAGGGAAGCCAGCCCCAGCATTTT. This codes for CASSEGQGSQPQHF.

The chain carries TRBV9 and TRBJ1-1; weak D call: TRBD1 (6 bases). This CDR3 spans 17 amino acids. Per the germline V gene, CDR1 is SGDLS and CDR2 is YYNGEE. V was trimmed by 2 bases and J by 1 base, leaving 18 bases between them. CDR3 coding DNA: TGTGCCAGCAGCGTCCTTGGGGGGGCAGGGCCGAACACTGAAGCTTTCTTT. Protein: CASSVLGGAGPNTEAFF.

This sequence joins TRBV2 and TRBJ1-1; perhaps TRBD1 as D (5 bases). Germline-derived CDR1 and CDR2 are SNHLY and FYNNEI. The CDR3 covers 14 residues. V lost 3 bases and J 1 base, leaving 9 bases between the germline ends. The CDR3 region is CASSDDGGNTEAFF. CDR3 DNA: TGTGCCAGCAGTGACGACGGGGGGAACACTGAAGCTTTCTTT.

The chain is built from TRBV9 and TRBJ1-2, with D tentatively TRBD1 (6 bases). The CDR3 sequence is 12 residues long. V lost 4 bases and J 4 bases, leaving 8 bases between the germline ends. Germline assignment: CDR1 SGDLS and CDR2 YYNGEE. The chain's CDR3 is CASSRDIYGYTF. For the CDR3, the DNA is TGTGCCAGCAGCAGGGACATCTATGGCTACACCTTC.

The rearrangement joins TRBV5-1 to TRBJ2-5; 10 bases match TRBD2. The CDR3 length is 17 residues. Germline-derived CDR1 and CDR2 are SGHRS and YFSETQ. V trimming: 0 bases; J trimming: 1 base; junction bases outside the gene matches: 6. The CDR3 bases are TGCGCCAGCAGCTTGGAGGTCCTAGCGGGGGCCCAAGAGACCCAGTACTTC. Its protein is CASSLEVLAGAQETQYF.

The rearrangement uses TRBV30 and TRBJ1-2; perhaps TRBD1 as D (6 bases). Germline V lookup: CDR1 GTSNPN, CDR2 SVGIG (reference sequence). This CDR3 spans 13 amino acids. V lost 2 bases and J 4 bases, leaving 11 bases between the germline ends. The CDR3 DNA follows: TGTGCCTGGAGTCCAGCAGGGGCCTATGGCTACACCTTC. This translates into CAWSPAGAYGYTF.

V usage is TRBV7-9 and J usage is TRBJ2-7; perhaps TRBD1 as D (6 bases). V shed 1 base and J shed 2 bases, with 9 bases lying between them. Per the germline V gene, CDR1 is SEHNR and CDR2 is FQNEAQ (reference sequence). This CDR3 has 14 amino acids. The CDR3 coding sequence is TGTGCCAGCAGCTTAGATACAGGGACCTACGAGCAGTACTTC. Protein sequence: CASSLDTGTYEQYF.